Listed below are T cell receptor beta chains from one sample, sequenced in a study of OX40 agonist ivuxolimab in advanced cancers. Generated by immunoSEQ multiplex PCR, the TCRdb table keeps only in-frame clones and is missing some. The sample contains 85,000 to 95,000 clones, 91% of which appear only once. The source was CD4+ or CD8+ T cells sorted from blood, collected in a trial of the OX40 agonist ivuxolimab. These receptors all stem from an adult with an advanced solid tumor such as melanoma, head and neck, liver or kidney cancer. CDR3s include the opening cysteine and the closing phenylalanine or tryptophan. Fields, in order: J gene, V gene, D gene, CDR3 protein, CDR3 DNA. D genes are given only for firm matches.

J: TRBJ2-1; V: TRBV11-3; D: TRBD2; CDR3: CASSGTSGRFNEQFF; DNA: TGTGCCAGCTCTGGGACTAGCGGGAGGTTCAATGAGCAGTTCTTC
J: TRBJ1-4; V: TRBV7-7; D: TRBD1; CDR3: CASRPGTGKKLSEKLFF; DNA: TGTGCTAGCAGGCCCGGGACAGGGAAGAAATTGAGTGAAAAACTGTTTTTT
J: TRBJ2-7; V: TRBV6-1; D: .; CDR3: CASTGPHGAYEQYF; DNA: TGTGCCAGCACGGGCCCCCACGGGGCCTACGAGCAGTACTTC
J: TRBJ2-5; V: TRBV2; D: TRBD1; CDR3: CASSEAPGDRETQYF; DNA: TGTGCCAGCAGTGAAGCGCCGGGGGACAGGGAGACCCAGTACTTC
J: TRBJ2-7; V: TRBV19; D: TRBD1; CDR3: CASSPQQGPYEQYF; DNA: TGTGCCAGTAGTCCTCAACAGGGGCCCTACGAGCAGTACTTC
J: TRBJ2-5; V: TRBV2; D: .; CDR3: CASAFQGSERETQYF; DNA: TGTGCCAGCGCTTTTCAAGGGTCCGAGAGGGAGACCCAGTACTTC
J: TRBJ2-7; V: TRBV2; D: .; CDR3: CASSERGQGEQYF; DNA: TGTGCCAGCAGTGAACGGGGTCAGGGCGAGCAGTACTTC
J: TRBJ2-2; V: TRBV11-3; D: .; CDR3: CASSFGTEPTGELFF; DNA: TGTGCCAGCAGCTTTGGGACGGAGCCCACCGGGGAGCTGTTTTTT
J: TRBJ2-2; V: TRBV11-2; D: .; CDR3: CASSYGGSPGTGELFF; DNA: TGTGCCAGCAGCTACGGGGGTTCCCCAGGCACCGGGGAGCTGTTTTTT
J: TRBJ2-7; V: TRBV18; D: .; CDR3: CASSPPRGANSYEQYF; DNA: TGTGCCAGCTCACCACCCAGGGGGGCGAACTCCTACGAGCAGTACTTC
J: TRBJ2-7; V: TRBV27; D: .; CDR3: CASSLSPQGTYEQYF; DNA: TGTGCCAGCAGTTTATCTCCCCAAGGGACCTACGAGCAGTACTTC
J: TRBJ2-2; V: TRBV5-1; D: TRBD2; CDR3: CASSSSSSGRATGELFF; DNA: TGCGCCAGCAGTTCCTCTTCTAGCGGGAGGGCGACCGGGGAGCTGTTTTTT
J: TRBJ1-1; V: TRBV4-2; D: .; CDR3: CASSQDSGGWYTEAFF; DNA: TGTGCCAGCAGCCAAGATAGTGGGGGCTGGTACACTGAAGCTTTCTTT
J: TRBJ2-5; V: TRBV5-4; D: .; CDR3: CASSSAETKTQYF; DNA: TGTGCCAGCAGCTCCGCAGAGACGAAGACCCAGTACTTC
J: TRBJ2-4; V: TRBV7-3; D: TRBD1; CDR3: CASSPTQGSPIQYF; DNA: TGTGCCAGCAGCCCAACACAGGGGTCCCCCATTCAGTACTTC
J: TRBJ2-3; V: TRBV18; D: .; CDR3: CASSRSLDTDTQYF; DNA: TGTGCCAGCTCAAGATCACTAGACACAGATACGCAGTATTTT
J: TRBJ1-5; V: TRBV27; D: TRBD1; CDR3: CASRANRGVGNQPQHF; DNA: TGTGCCAGCAGAGCTAACAGGGGAGTGGGCAATCAGCCCCAGCATTTT
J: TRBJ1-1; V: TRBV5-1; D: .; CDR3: CASSLGGTNTEAFF; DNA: TGCGCCAGCAGCTTGGGCGGGACGAACACTGAAGCTTTCTTT
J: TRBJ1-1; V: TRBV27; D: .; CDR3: CASKAEAFF; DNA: TGTGCCAGCAAGGCTGAAGCTTTCTTT
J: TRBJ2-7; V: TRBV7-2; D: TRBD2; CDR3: CASSLGTSATYEQYF; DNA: TGTGCCAGCAGCTTAGGGACTAGCGCCACCTACGAGCAGTACTTC
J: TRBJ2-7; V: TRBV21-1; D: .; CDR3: CASSRTSGLYEQYF; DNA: TGTGCCAGCAGCAGGACTAGCGGACTATACGAGCAGTACTTC
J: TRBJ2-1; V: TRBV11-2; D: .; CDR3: CASSYWRGGEQFF; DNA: TGTGCCAGCAGCTACTGGAGAGGGGGTGAGCAGTTCTTC
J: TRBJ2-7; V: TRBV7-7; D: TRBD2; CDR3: CASSLGEGREQYF; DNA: TGTGCTAGCAGCTTGGGGGAGGGTAGGGAGCAGTACTTC
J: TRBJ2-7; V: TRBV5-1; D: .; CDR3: CASSPGVGVAYEQYF; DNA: TGCGCCAGCAGCCCGGGGGTCGGCGTAGCCTACGAGCAGTACTTC
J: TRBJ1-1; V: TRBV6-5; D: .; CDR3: CASSYGEVNTEAFF; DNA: TGTGCCAGCAGTTACGGGGAAGTGAACACTGAAGCTTTCTTT
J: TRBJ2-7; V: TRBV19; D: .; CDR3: CASSIAHTSSYEQYF; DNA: TGTGCCAGTAGTATTGCCCATACTTCCTCCTACGAGCAGTACTTC